This T cell receptor beta chain emerged from a study of T cells in Graves' hyperthyroidism and ophthalmopathy. Study-wide results and limits: Clonotypes that were expanded in thyroid above 0.001 mostly appeared in blood too. Ophthalmopathy prediction by the model preceded onset by a median roughly 6 months.

There were TCR beta CDR3 regions amplified from RNA transcripts. The primer set for the first-round RT-PCR of the TCR CDR3 was HTBI. TCRdb re-derived calls from the multiplex PCR reads in MiXCR, one entry per CDR3 protein. Here the sample spans 400,000 to 600,000 distinct CDR3 sequences, 20% to 25% being singletons. Graves' hyperthyroidism showing no ophthalmopathy progression within 18 months was considered stable. Patients aged 18 to 65 had newly diagnosed hyperthyroidism lasting under 2 months. This clonotype was recorded many times. Its matching antigen is unknown. This CDR3 is 14 amino acids long. Germline V gene lookup returns CDR1 MNHEY and CDR2 SMNVEV (reference sequence). V lost 3 bases and J 1 base, leaving 10 bases between the germline ends.

Material: blood. V and J are TRBV27 and TRBJ2-7; possible D gene TRBD1, 6 bases. This sequence originates from a man younger than 35 with Graves' hyperthyroidism. CDR3 DNA sequence: TGTGCCAGCAGTTTTGGGACATCTTCCTACGAGCAGTACTTC. Its protein product is CASSFGTSSYEQYF.